This is a list of T cell receptor beta chains from one sample in a study of PD-1 blockade in classical Hodgkin lymphoma. Libraries were prepared by immunoSEQ multiplex PCR; TCRdb keeps only in-frame clonotypes and omits some of them. The sample consists of 13,000 or so clones, 80% of them appearing once. The sequencing used peripheral blood mononuclear cells (PBMCs), collected at baseline. The source is a human donor with classical Hodgkin lymphoma. Both conserved end residues are part of each CDR3. A D gene is named only where the DNA matches it firmly. Expanded clones get a size class; other rows say once, few or many, or leave the size out.

D gene: TRBD2; clone size: .; V gene: TRBV7-2; J gene: TRBJ2-1; CDR3 protein: CASSLAGGRASNEQFF; CDR3 DNA: TGTGCCAGCAGCTTAGCCGGCGGGAGGGCCTCCAATGAGCAGTTCTTC
D gene: TRBD1; clone size: .; V gene: TRBV27; J gene: TRBJ2-2; CDR3 protein: CASSRDRGDTGELFF; CDR3 DNA: TGTGCCAGCAGCCGGGACAGGGGGGACACCGGGGAGCTGTTTTTT
D gene: TRBD1; clone size: .; V gene: TRBV29-1; J gene: TRBJ2-3; CDR3 protein: CSAAGQGGPDTQYF; CDR3 DNA: TGCAGCGCCGCGGGACAGGGGGGTCCAGATACGCAGTATTTT
D gene: TRBD1; clone size: few; V gene: TRBV28; J gene: TRBJ2-7; CDR3 protein: CASSPTGTGRSYEQYF; CDR3 DNA: TGTGCCAGCAGTCCGACCGGGACAGGGAGGTCCTACGAGCAGTACTTC
D gene: TRBD1; clone size: .; V gene: TRBV10-3; J gene: TRBJ2-5; CDR3 protein: CAISDPGQGAREQYF; CDR3 DNA: TGTGCCATCAGTGATCCGGGACAGGGGGCGCGGGAGCAGTACTTC
D gene: TRBD2; clone size: medium-sized; V gene: TRBV2; J gene: TRBJ2-1; CDR3 protein: CASIGRSGIEQFF; CDR3 DNA: TGTGCCAGCATTGGGCGGAGCGGGATTGAGCAGTTCTTC
D gene: TRBD1; clone size: .; V gene: TRBV6-5; J gene: TRBJ1-4; CDR3 protein: CASSYATGGGEKLFF; CDR3 DNA: TGTGCCAGCAGTTACGCGACAGGGGGCGGGGAAAAACTGTTTTTT
D gene: .; clone size: .; V gene: TRBV20-1; J gene: TRBJ2-1; CDR3 protein: CSARNHEQFF; CDR3 DNA: TGCAGTGCTAGAAACCATGAGCAGTTCTTC
D gene: .; clone size: .; V gene: TRBV10-3; J gene: TRBJ1-1; CDR3 protein: CAISGLMNTEAFF; CDR3 DNA: TGTGCCATCTCGGGACTTATGAACACTGAAGCTTTCTTT
D gene: .; clone size: .; V gene: TRBV7-7; J gene: TRBJ2-5; CDR3 protein: CASSPRAGQETQYF; CDR3 DNA: TGTGCCAGCAGCCCTCGGGCCGGGCAAGAGACCCAGTACTTC
D gene: TRBD2; clone size: few; V gene: TRBV27; J gene: TRBJ2-2; CDR3 protein: CASSLSLAGAVNTGELFF; CDR3 DNA: TGTGCCAGCAGTTTATCCCTAGCGGGAGCGGTTAACACCGGGGAGCTGTTTTTT
D gene: .; clone size: .; V gene: TRBV5-4; J gene: TRBJ2-1; CDR3 protein: CASSLGLLTYNEQFF; CDR3 DNA: TGTGCCAGCAGCTTAGGACTATTAACCTACAATGAGCAGTTCTTC
D gene: .; clone size: .; V gene: TRBV5-1; J gene: TRBJ2-6; CDR3 protein: CASSTDRPTSGANVLTF; CDR3 DNA: TGCGCCAGCAGCACGGATAGGCCCACCTCTGGGGCCAACGTCCTGACTTTC
D gene: .; clone size: .; V gene: TRBV6-5; J gene: TRBJ2-7; CDR3 protein: CASRRTGTSPYEQYF; CDR3 DNA: TGTGCCAGCAGAAGAACCGGGACTTCCCCCTACGAGCAGTACTTC
D gene: .; clone size: few; V gene: TRBV28; J gene: TRBJ1-3; CDR3 protein: CASSLQVSGNTIYF; CDR3 DNA: TGTGCCAGCAGTTTGCAGGTTTCTGGAAACACCATATATTTT
D gene: TRBD1; clone size: once; V gene: TRBV2; J gene: TRBJ1-6; CDR3 protein: CASSGGTDNSPLHF; CDR3 DNA: TGTGCCAGCAGTGGGGGGACAGATAATTCACCCCTCCACTTT
D gene: .; clone size: medium-sized; V gene: TRBV7-9; J gene: TRBJ2-5; CDR3 protein: CASSLKADWRETQYF; CDR3 DNA: TGTGCCAGCAGCTTAAAAGCGGACTGGCGGGAGACCCAGTACTTC
D gene: .; clone size: .; V gene: TRBV10-2; J gene: TRBJ2-3; CDR3 protein: CASSERRTQYF; CDR3 DNA: TGCGCCAGCAGTGAACGGCGTACGCAGTATTTT
D gene: .; clone size: .; V gene: TRBV11-2; J gene: TRBJ2-1; CDR3 protein: CASSLGSREKQFF; CDR3 DNA: TGTGCCAGCAGCTTAGGGTCGCGAGAAAAGCAGTTCTTC
D gene: .; clone size: .; V gene: TRBV11-2; J gene: TRBJ1-4; CDR3 protein: CASSTQGGLNEKLFF; CDR3 DNA: TGTGCCAGCAGTACACAGGGCGGTCTGAATGAAAAACTGTTTTTT
D gene: .; clone size: .; V gene: TRBV19; J gene: TRBJ2-2; CDR3 protein: CASRSDPTGELFF; CDR3 DNA: TGTGCCAGTAGGTCAGATCCCACCGGGGAGCTGTTTTTT
D gene: .; clone size: .; V gene: TRBV19; J gene: TRBJ2-5; CDR3 protein: CASGQQETQYF; CDR3 DNA: TGTGCCAGCGGACAGCAAGAGACCCAGTACTTC
D gene: TRBD1; clone size: .; V gene: TRBV27; J gene: TRBJ1-1; CDR3 protein: CASSPRQGVGDTEAFF; CDR3 DNA: TGTGCCAGCAGTCCGCGACAGGGGGTGGGAGACACTGAAGCTTTCTTT
D gene: TRBD1; clone size: .; V gene: TRBV6-5; J gene: TRBJ1-4; CDR3 protein: CASSLLRGPEKLFF; CDR3 DNA: TGTGCCAGCAGTTTGCTCAGGGGGCCTGAAAAACTGTTTTTT
D gene: TRBD1; clone size: .; V gene: TRBV27; J gene: TRBJ1-2; CDR3 protein: CASSSRQGARYGYTF; CDR3 DNA: TGTGCCAGCAGTTCCCGACAGGGGGCGCGGTATGGCTACACCTTC
D gene: TRBD2; clone size: .; V gene: TRBV4-2; J gene: TRBJ2-1; CDR3 protein: CASSQDLAGDLYNEQFF; CDR3 DNA: TGTGCCAGCAGCCAAGATCTAGCGGGAGATCTCTACAATGAGCAGTTCTTC
D gene: .; clone size: .; V gene: TRBV5-4; J gene: TRBJ1-1; CDR3 protein: CASSRQGRDTEAFF; CDR3 DNA: TGTGCCAGCAGCCGTCAGGGGCGGGACACTGAAGCTTTCTTT
D gene: .; clone size: .; V gene: TRBV28; J gene: TRBJ2-7; CDR3 protein: CASSTSSGTPFGEQYF; CDR3 DNA: TGTGCCAGCAGTACTTCCTCCGGGACTCCCTTCGGAGAGCAGTACTTC
D gene: .; clone size: once; V gene: TRBV18; J gene: TRBJ2-2; CDR3 protein: CASSRTRLESGELFF; CDR3 DNA: TGTGCCAGCTCAAGAACTAGGTTGGAGTCCGGGGAGCTGTTTTTT
D gene: TRBD2; clone size: .; V gene: TRBV28; J gene: TRBJ2-5; CDR3 protein: CASSPSGRSETQYF; CDR3 DNA: TGTGCCAGCAGCCCCAGCGGGAGAAGCGAGACCCAGTACTTC
D gene: TRBD1; clone size: medium-sized; V gene: TRBV27; J gene: TRBJ2-7; CDR3 protein: CASSLGQVSYEQYF; CDR3 DNA: TGTGCCAGCAGCCTCGGACAGGTGAGCTACGAGCAGTACTTC
D gene: TRBD1; clone size: .; V gene: TRBV19; J gene: TRBJ2-3; CDR3 protein: CASSIRQGVSDTQYF; CDR3 DNA: TGTGCCAGTAGTATTCGGCAGGGGGTCTCGGATACGCAGTATTTT
D gene: TRBD1; clone size: .; V gene: TRBV5-4; J gene: TRBJ2-5; CDR3 protein: CASSAPGTGLQQETQYF; CDR3 DNA: TGTGCCAGCAGCGCACCCGGGACAGGGTTACAACAAGAGACCCAGTACTTC
D gene: .; clone size: .; V gene: TRBV4-1; J gene: TRBJ2-2; CDR3 protein: CASSQLNRDLYTGELFF; CDR3 DNA: TGCGCCAGCAGCCAACTTAACCGGGACCTCTATACGGGGGAGCTGTTTTTT
D gene: .; clone size: .; V gene: TRBV10-3; J gene: TRBJ2-7; CDR3 protein: CAISVRQSAYEQYF; CDR3 DNA: TGTGCCATCAGTGTTCGGCAGTCGGCCTACGAGCAGTACTTC
D gene: TRBD1; clone size: .; V gene: TRBV27; J gene: TRBJ2-5; CDR3 protein: CASSGGQGWETQYF; CDR3 DNA: TGTGCCAGCAGTGGAGGACAGGGATGGGAGACCCAGTACTTC
D gene: .; clone size: .; V gene: TRBV18; J gene: TRBJ2-2; CDR3 protein: CASSLAANTGELFF; CDR3 DNA: TGTGCCAGCTCACTGGCCGCGAACACCGGGGAGCTGTTTTTT
D gene: .; clone size: .; V gene: TRBV25-1; J gene: TRBJ1-3; CDR3 protein: CASSEGNSGNTIYF; CDR3 DNA: TGTGCCAGCAGTGAAGGGAATTCTGGAAACACCATATATTTT
D gene: .; clone size: .; V gene: TRBV5-1; J gene: TRBJ1-4; CDR3 protein: CASSLASAGVNEKLFF; CDR3 DNA: TGCGCCAGCAGCTTGGCAAGTGCCGGGGTAAATGAAAAACTGTTTTTT
D gene: .; clone size: .; V gene: TRBV19; J gene: TRBJ2-1; CDR3 protein: CASSRGGYNEQFF; CDR3 DNA: TGTGCCAGTAGTAGAGGTGGCTACAATGAGCAGTTCTTC
D gene: .; clone size: .; V gene: TRBV9; J gene: TRBJ2-2; CDR3 protein: CASSVVEGSTGELFF; CDR3 DNA: TGTGCCAGCAGCGTAGTTGAGGGAAGCACCGGGGAGCTGTTTTTT
D gene: TRBD1; clone size: .; V gene: TRBV5-1; J gene: TRBJ2-1; CDR3 protein: CASSLTGVRPYNEQFF; CDR3 DNA: TGCGCCAGCAGCTTAACAGGGGTTCGCCCCTACAATGAGCAGTTCTTC
D gene: .; clone size: .; V gene: TRBV5-1; J gene: TRBJ2-2; CDR3 protein: CASSLALGTGELFF; CDR3 DNA: TGCGCCAGCAGCTTGGCCCTAGGCACCGGGGAGCTGTTTTTT
D gene: .; clone size: .; V gene: TRBV19; J gene: TRBJ2-4; CDR3 protein: CASTRDPGAKNIQYF; CDR3 DNA: TGTGCCAGTACCCGGGACCCCGGAGCCAAAAACATTCAGTACTTC
D gene: .; clone size: .; V gene: TRBV28; J gene: TRBJ2-1; CDR3 protein: CASSLSRKVEQFF; CDR3 DNA: TGTGCCAGCAGTTTATCTAGAAAGGTTGAGCAGTTCTTC
D gene: .; clone size: once; V gene: TRBV14; J gene: TRBJ2-4; CDR3 protein: CASSQPGRRQYF; CDR3 DNA: TGTGCCAGCAGCCAACCGGGCCGCCGTCAGTACTTC
D gene: .; clone size: .; V gene: TRBV18; J gene: TRBJ2-7; CDR3 protein: CASSLEVPRQSNEQYF; CDR3 DNA: TGTGCCAGCTCACTAGAAGTTCCGAGACAGAGCAACGAGCAGTACTTC
D gene: .; clone size: .; V gene: TRBV7-9; J gene: TRBJ1-5; CDR3 protein: CASSGGTWSNQPQHF; CDR3 DNA: TGTGCCAGCAGCGGCGGGACCTGGAGCAATCAGCCCCAGCATTTT
D gene: TRBD1; clone size: .; V gene: TRBV6-1; J gene: TRBJ1-2; CDR3 protein: CASSRTGDNFYGYTF; CDR3 DNA: TGTGCCAGCAGCCGGACAGGAGACAACTTCTATGGCTACACCTTC
D gene: TRBD1; clone size: .; V gene: TRBV5-1; J gene: TRBJ2-7; CDR3 protein: CASNHRGLSYEQYF; CDR3 DNA: TGCGCCAGCAACCACAGGGGATTATCCTACGAGCAGTACTTC
D gene: .; clone size: .; V gene: TRBV5-1; J gene: TRBJ2-4; CDR3 protein: CASSFGGGGVKNIQYF; CDR3 DNA: TGCGCCAGCAGCTTTGGAGGCGGAGGGGTCAAAAACATTCAGTACTTC
D gene: .; clone size: .; V gene: TRBV28; J gene: TRBJ1-3; CDR3 protein: CASSLRSGWMGPGNTIYF; CDR3 DNA: TGTGCCAGCAGTTTAAGGTCAGGGTGGATGGGCCCTGGAAACACCATATATTTT
D gene: TRBD2; clone size: few; V gene: TRBV18; J gene: TRBJ2-1; CDR3 protein: CASAPGTSGSNEQFF; CDR3 DNA: TGTGCCAGCGCGCCCGGGACTAGCGGGTCAAATGAGCAGTTCTTC
D gene: TRBD1; clone size: once; V gene: TRBV28; J gene: TRBJ2-2; CDR3 protein: CASRPATGGPSGELFF; CDR3 DNA: TGTGCCAGCAGACCCGCAACAGGGGGACCGTCCGGGGAGCTGTTTTTT
D gene: .; clone size: .; V gene: TRBV6-6; J gene: TRBJ2-1; CDR3 protein: CASSPKRHSSYNEQFF; CDR3 DNA: TGTGCCAGCAGCCCCAAGCGGCACAGCTCCTACAATGAGCAGTTCTTC